This TCR beta chain was sequenced in a study of OX40 agonist ivuxolimab in advanced cancers. Overall study: The patients received ivuxolimab by intravenous route every 2 weeks at 0.01 to 10 mg/kg.

V lost 6 bases and J 3 bases, leaving 21 bases between the germline ends. Germline CDR1 MNHEY, CDR2 SMNVEV (reference sequence). This CDR3 has 17 amino acids. Repertoires were generated with immunoSEQ multiplex PCR, while TCRdb's copy carries only in-frame clones and drops some. The data contain 30,000 to 40,000 clones, about 76% of them singletons. As concerns this clone: Its target is unknown.

The sampling schedule covered blood at baseline, cycle 4 day 1, and cycle 7 day 1. Notes on the study in general: Antigen specificity remained undetermined for the expanded peripheral T cells. Dosing at 0.1 to 3.0 mg/kg was accompanied by clonal expansion of CD4+ and CD8+ blood T cells by week 6.

The source material was CD4+ or CD8+ T cells sorted from blood, sampled in a trial of the OX40 agonist ivuxolimab. This rearrangement joins TRBV27 to TRBJ2-1, with a possible D match to TRBD1 (7 bases). The receptor comes from an adult with an advanced solid tumor such as melanoma, head and neck, liver or kidney cancer. In DNA form, the CDR3 reads TGTGCCAGCAGAGTTTCTGGCAACAGGGGACTCTACAATGAGCAGTTCTTC. Protein product: CASRVSGNRGLYNEQFF.